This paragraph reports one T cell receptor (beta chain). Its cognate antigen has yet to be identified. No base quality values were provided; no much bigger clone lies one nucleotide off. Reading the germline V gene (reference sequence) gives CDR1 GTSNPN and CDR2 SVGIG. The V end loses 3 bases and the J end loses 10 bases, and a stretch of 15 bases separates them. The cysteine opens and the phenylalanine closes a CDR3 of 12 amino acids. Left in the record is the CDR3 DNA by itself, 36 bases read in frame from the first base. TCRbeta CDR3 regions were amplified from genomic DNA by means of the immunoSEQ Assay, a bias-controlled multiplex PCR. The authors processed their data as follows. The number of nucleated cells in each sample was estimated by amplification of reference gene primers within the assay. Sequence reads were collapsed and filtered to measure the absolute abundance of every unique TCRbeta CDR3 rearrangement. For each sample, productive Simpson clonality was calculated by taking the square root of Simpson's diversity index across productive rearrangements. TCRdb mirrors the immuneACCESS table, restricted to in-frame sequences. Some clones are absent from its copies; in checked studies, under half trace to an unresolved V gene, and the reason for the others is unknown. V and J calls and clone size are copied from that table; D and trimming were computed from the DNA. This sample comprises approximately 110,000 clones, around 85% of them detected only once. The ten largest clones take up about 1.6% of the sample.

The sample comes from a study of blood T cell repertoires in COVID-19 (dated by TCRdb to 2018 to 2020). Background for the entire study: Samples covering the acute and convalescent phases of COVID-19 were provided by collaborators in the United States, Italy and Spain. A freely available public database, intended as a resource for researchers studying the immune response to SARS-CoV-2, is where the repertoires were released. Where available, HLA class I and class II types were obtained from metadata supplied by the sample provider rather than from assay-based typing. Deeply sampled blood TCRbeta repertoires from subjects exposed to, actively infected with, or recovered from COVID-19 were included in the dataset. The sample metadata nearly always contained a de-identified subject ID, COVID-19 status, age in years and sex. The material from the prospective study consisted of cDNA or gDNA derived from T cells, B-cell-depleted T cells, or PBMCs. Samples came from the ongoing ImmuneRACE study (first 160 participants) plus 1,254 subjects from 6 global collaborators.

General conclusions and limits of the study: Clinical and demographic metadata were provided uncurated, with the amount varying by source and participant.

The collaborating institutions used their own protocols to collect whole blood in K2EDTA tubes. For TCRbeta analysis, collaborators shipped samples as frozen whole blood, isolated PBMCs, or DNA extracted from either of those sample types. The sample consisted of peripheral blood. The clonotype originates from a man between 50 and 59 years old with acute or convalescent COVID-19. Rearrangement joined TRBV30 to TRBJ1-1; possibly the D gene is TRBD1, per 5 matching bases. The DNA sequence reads TGTGCCTGGAGCTTATTGGGGCCGGTAGCTTTCTTT. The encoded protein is CAWSLLGPVAFF.